This T cell receptor (beta chain) was recovered during a study of blood T cell repertoires in COVID-19. Study-wide background: T cells, B-cell-depleted T cells, or PBMCs supplied cDNA or gDNA.

V was clipped by 4 bases and J by 0 bases, with 12 bases between them. CDR1 is SGHVS and CDR2 is FNYEAQ in the germline V gene. This CDR3 is built from 15 residues. Source study methods: Amplification of reference gene primers provided the estimated nucleated cell counts. Sequencing was performed with immunoSEQ multiplex PCR; in TCRdb, only in-frame clones are kept and a portion is missing. V, J and clone size reflect that table, while D and trimming were determined from the DNA. The table lists some 290,000 clones, less than 85% of them singletons. The sequence derives from a man aged 60 to 69 who had recovered from COVID-19. V is TRBV7-6 and J is TRBJ2-5, with D tentatively TRBD2 (6 bases). Sequenced input: peripheral blood. The CDR3 region is CASSSRLADQETQYF. The CDR3 DNA reads as TGTGCCAGCAGCTCCCGTTTAGCGGACCAAGAGACCCAGTACTTC.